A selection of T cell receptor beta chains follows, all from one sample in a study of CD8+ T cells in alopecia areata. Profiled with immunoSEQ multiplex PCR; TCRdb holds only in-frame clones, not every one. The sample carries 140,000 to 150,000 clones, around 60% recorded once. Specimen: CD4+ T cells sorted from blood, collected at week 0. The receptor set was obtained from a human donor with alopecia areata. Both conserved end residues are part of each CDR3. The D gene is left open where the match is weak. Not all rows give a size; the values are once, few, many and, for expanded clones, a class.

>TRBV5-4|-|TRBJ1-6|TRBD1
TGTGCCAGCACACGATGGAAGACAGGGAGCCCTCTTTCGGTTTCACCCCTCCACTTT
CASTRWKTGSPLSVSPLHF
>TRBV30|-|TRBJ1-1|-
TGTGCCTGGAGGAAATCTCAGGGCGCGTGGACTGAAGCTTTCTTT
CAWRKSQGAWTEAFF
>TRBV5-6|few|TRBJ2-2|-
TGTGCCAGCAGCTTGCCTGGGGCTCTAACCGGGGAGCTGTTTTTT
CASSLPGALTGELFF
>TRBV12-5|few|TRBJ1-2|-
TGTGCTAGTGGTACAGGGACGGTTTACTATGGCTACACCTTC
CASGTGTVYYGYTF
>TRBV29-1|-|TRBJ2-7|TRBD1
TGCAGCGTTGGGACAGGGGGTGTCTACGAGCAGTACTTC
CSVGTGGVYEQYF
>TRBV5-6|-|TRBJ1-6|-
TGTGCCAGCAGCTCCTTCCCCAGCTTT
CASSSFPSF
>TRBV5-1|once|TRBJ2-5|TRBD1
TGCGCCAGCAGACCGGGACAGGGGAAGGAGACCCAGTACTTC
CASRPGQGKETQYF
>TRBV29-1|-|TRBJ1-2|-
TGCAGCGTCCAACCTGGTCAAACGCTCGGGGGAGGCTACACCTTC
CSVQPGQTLGGGYTF
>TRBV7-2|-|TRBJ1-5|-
TGTGCCAGCAGCTCGATGCCTGGGGGCAATCAGCCCCAGCATTTT
CASSSMPGGNQPQHF
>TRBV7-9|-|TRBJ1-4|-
TGTGCCAGCAGCCCCCTAGCGGGTGAAAAACTGTTTTTT
CASSPLAGEKLFF
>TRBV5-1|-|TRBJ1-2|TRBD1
TGCGCCAGCAGCTCGCCGGGACAGCTAAACTATGGCTACACCTTC
CASSSPGQLNYGYTF
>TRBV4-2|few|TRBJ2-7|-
TGTGCCAGCAGCCAAGACACAACCTACTACGAGCAGTACTTC
CASSQDTTYYEQYF
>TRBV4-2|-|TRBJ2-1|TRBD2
TGTGCCAGCAGCGGGACTAGCGGCTACAATGAGCAGTTCTTC
CASSGTSGYNEQFF
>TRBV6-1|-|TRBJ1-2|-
TGTGCCAGCAGTGTGTGGAGCATCGGCCCCCCCTTGTCTGGCTACACCTTC
CASSVWSIGPPLSGYTF
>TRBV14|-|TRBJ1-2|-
TGTGCCAGCAGCCAAGAGAGGTGGGGGTATGGCTACACCTTC
CASSQERWGYGYTF
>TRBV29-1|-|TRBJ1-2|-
TGCAGCGTTGAGGGCAGGGGATATGGCTACACCTTC
CSVEGRGYGYTF
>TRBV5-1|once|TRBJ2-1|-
TGCGCCAGCAGCTGGCAGGGGAATGAGCAGTTCTTC
CASSWQGNEQFF
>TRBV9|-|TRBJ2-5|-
TGTGCCAGCAGCGTAGCCACAGGAGATCAAGAGACCCAGTACTTC
CASSVATGDQETQYF
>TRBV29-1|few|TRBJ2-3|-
TGCAGCGCGACGTCTAGTCCCTTCACAGATACGCAGTATTTT
CSATSSPFTDTQYF
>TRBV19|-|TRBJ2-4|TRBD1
TGTGCCAGTAGTGGGGCGGACAGGCGCATTCAGTACTTC
CASSGADRRIQYF
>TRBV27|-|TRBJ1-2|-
TGTGCCAGCAGTTTATCTCCCCTTCGGAGGTTTGGCTACACCTTC
CASSLSPLRRFGYTF
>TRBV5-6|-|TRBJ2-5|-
TGTGCCAGCAGCTTGGTTGGGGCAGAGACCCAGTACTTC
CASSLVGAETQYF
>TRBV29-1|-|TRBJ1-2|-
TGCAGCGTTGAAGAGAGTTATGGCTACACCTTC
CSVEESYGYTF
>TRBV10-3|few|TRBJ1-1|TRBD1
TGTGCCATCAGTGAGAGGGCAGGGGGCACTGAAGCTTTCTTT
CAISERAGGTEAFF
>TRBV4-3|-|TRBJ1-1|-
TGCGCCAGCAGCCAAGATTGGGCGCGGGGCACTGAAGCTTTCTTT
CASSQDWARGTEAFF
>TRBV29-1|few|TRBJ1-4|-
TGCAGCGGCCTGCGGAATGAAAAACTGTTTTTT
CSGLRNEKLFF
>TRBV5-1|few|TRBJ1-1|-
TGCGCCAGCAGCTTGATCCAGGGCAACACTGAAGCTTTCTTT
CASSLIQGNTEAFF
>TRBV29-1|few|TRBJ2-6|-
TGCAGCGTTGCCAACAGGGCGGGGGCCAACGTCCTGACTTTC
CSVANRAGANVLTF
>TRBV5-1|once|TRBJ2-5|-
TGCGCCAGCAGCTTGGGAGGCGTGCGGGAGACCCAGTACTTC
CASSLGGVRETQYF
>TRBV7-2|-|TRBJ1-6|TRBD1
TGTGCCAGCAGCTCACGTGGACAGGGGGGTAATTCACCCCTCCACTTT
CASSSRGQGGNSPLHF
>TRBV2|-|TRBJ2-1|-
TGTGCCAGCAGTACACGTTCCTACAATGAGCAGTTCTTC
CASSTRSYNEQFF
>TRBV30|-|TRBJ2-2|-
TGTGCCTTCGGGACACAAGTCGCCGGGGAGCTGTTTTTT
CAFGTQVAGELFF
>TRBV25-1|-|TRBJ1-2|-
TGTGCCAGCAGTGAATGGGGAGGCGACTATGGCTACACCTTC
CASSEWGGDYGYTF
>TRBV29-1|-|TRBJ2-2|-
TGCAGCGTGTCAACTGAGCCCTACACCGGGGAGCTGTTTTTT
CSVSTEPYTGELFF
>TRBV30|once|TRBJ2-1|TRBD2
TGTGCCTGGAGATCGCCGCGTAGCGGGGGGTTGCATGAGCAGTTCTTC
CAWRSPRSGGLHEQFF
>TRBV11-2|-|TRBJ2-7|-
TGTGCCAGCAGCTTAGATGTCGGGATCGGGCAGTACTTC
CASSLDVGIGQYF
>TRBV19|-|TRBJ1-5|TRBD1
TGTGCCAGTGGTTTGGGACAGGGTGCTCTTAGCAATCAGCCCCAGCATTTT
CASGLGQGALSNQPQHF
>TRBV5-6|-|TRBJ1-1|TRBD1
TGTGCCAGCAGCTCTCCGACAGGGAGCACTGAAGCTTTCTTT
CASSSPTGSTEAFF
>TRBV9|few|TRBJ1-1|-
TGTGCCAGCAGCGTAGCAAAGAACACTGAAGCTTTCTTT
CASSVAKNTEAFF
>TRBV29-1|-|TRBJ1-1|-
TGCAGCGTTGAAAAGGGAGCAGGGGCGCGGAGAGCTTTCTTT
CSVEKGAGARRAFF
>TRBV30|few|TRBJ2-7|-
TGTGCCTGGGAACCGGGACTGCGGTCCCACGAGCAGTACTTC
CAWEPGLRSHEQYF
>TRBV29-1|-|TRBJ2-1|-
TGCAGCGCCGCAACAGGTTACAATGAGCAGTTCTTC
CSAATGYNEQFF
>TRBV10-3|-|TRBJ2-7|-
TGTGCCATCAGTGAGTCGACGATCGGGGGGCAGTACTTC
CAISESTIGGQYF
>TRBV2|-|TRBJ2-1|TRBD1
TGTGCCAGCAGTGTCAGGACAGGGGTCAATGAGCAGTTCTTC
CASSVRTGVNEQFF
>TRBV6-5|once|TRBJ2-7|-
TGTGCCAGCAGGTTCGGCGAGCAGTACTTC
CASRFGEQYF
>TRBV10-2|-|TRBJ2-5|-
TGTGCCAGCAGTTTCAGGAGAGAAGAGACCCAGTACTTC
CASSFRREETQYF
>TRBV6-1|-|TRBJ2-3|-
TGTGCCAGCAGTGTAGAGACAGCCCGCACAGATACGCAGTATTTT
CASSVETARTDTQYF
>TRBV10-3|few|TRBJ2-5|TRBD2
TGTGCCACTTCTTTAGCGGGGCAAGAGACCCAGTACTTC
CATSLAGQETQYF
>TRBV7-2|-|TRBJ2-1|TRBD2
TGTGCCAGCAGCTTAGAGGGACTAGCGAGGGGTGAGCAGTTCTTC
CASSLEGLARGEQFF
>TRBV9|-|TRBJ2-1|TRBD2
TGTGCCAGCAGCGCCCAAACTAGCGGCCATGAGCAGTTCTTC
CASSAQTSGHEQFF
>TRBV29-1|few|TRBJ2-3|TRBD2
TGCAGCGTTGCTAGCGGCTATACAGATACGCAGTATTTT
CSVASGYTDTQYF
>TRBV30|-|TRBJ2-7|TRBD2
TGTGCCTGGTCCGTCACTAGCGGGGGCCTAAACTACGAGCAGTACTTC
CAWSVTSGGLNYEQYF
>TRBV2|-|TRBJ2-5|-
TGTGCCAGCAGCCGGGACTTACAGGAGACCCAGTACTTC
CASSRDLQETQYF